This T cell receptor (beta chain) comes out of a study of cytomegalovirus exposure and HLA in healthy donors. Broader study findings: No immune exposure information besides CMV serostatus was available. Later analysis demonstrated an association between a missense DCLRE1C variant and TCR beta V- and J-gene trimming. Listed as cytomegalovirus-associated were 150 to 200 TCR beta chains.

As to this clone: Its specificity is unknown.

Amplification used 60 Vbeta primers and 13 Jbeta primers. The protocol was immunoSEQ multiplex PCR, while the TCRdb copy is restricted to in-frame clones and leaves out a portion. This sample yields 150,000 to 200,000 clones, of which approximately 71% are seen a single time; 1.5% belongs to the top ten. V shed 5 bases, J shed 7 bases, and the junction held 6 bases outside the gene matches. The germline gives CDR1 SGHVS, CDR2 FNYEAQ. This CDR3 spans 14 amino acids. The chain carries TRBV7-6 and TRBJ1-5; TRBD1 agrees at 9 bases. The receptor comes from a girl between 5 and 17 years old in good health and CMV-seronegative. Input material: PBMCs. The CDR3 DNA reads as TGTGCCAGCAGCGATGGGACAGGGATACAGCCCCAGCATTTT. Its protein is CASSDGTGIQPQHF.